One and the same sample provided the 19 T cell receptor beta chains below, sequenced in a study of T cells after yellow fever vaccination. TCRdb fed the 5' RACE reads into MiXCR, producing one record per CDR3 protein. There are around 310,000 distinct CDR3 sequences in the sample; 4% occur only once, and roughly a quarter lies in the top ten. Specimen: PBMCs, collected 5 days after the yellow fever booster vaccination. The source of these receptors is a man aged 18-30 years who received the YFV17D yellow fever vaccine.

The J gene is TRBJ2-1, the V gene TRBV28; 11 bases are shared with TRBD2. This CDR3 region has 16 residues. The germline V gene has CDR1 MDHEN and CDR2 SYDVKM. Losses at the gene ends were 5 bases for V and 2 bases for J; bases not matched to a gene: 5. DNA for the CDR3: TGTGCCAGCAGTACCTTAGCGGGGGGGACCTACAATGAGCAGTTCTTC. This encodes CASSTLAGGTYNEQFF.

This clonotype was found many times. The chain employs TRBV4-1 and TRBJ2-3, with 8 bases matching TRBD1. V shed 4 bases and J 7 bases; nucleotides not matched to a gene: 7. The CDR3 loop spans 14 amino acids. CDR1 and CDR2 (germline): MGHRA, YSYEKL. CDR3 in amino acids: CASSPWTGSYTQYF. CDR3 sequence (DNA): TGCGCCAGCAGCCCCTGGACAGGGAGCTATACGCAGTATTTT.

The sample holds many counts of this clonotype. The chain employs TRBV29-1 and TRBJ2-1; tentative D call: TRBD2 (6 bases). The CDR3 is 14 amino acids. The germline V gene encodes CDR1 SQVTM and CDR2 ANQGSEA. Trimming shortened V by 4 bases and J by 0 bases, and 10 bases separated the two germline ends. CDR3 coding DNA: TGCAGCGTTGGTTCCGGGAGCTCCTACAATGAGCAGTTCTTC. This codes for CSVGSGSSYNEQFF.

This clonotype was observed a few times. The rearrangement links TRBV20-1 to TRBJ2-2; D unclear. The CDR3 sequence is 15 residues long. V lost 3 bases and J lost 0, with 11 bases in between. The V gene's germline CDR1 is DFQATT and CDR2 SNEGSKA (reference sequence). In DNA, the CDR3 is TGCAGTGCTAGTGGATACCTAGCGAACACCGGGGAGCTGTTTTTT. Encoded protein: CSASGYLANTGELFF.

This clonotype was observed a few times. The chain joins TRBV4-1 to TRBJ2-1; D remains ambiguous. CDR1 is MGHRA and CDR2 is YSYEKL in the germline V gene. V was shortened by 0 bases and J by 3 bases, with 15 bases between the two germline ends. The CDR3 covers 17 residues. The CDR3 protein is CASSQEGLRAVYNEQFF. The DNA for the CDR3 is TGCGCCAGCAGCCAAGAAGGTCTCCGGGCTGTCTACAATGAGCAGTTCTTC.

This clonotype came up many times. This rearrangement joins TRBV15 to TRBJ2-7; tentatively, D is TRBD1 (6 bases). The CDR3 consists of 16 residues. Trimming stripped 1 base from V and 3 bases from J, with 16 bases between. Germline V gene lookup returns CDR1 LNHNV and CDR2 YYDKDF (reference sequence). In DNA form, the CDR3 reads TGTGCCACCAGCAGAGGGCTAACAGGGAGCCACTACGAGCAGTACTTC. It translates to CATSRGLTGSHYEQYF.

This chain uses TRBV5-4 with TRBJ2-3, with no clear D. Trimming pared 3 bases from V and 0 bases from J, leaving 17 bases between. Germline-derived CDR1 and CDR2 are SGHNT and YYREEE (reference sequence). The length of the CDR3 is 17 residues. CDR3 in amino acids: CASSSPSAGASTDTQYF. The CDR3 DNA reads TGTGCCAGCAGCTCCCCCTCGGCAGGAGCTAGCACAGATACGCAGTATTTT.

The rearrangement joins TRBV12-3 or TRBV12-4 to TRBJ2-3; 8 bases fit TRBD1. CDR3 size: 13 residues. V gave up 6 bases and J gave up 6 bases; unmatched junction bases: 5. For the CDR3, the DNA is TGTGCCAGCAGGATGACAGGGGTGGATACGCAGTATTTT. This encodes CASRMTGVDTQYF.

There are a few counts of this clonotype. The genes are TRBV12-3 or TRBV12-4 and TRBJ1-5; 9 bases map to TRBD1. V lost 6 bases and J lost 2; bases outside the gene matches: 5. The length of the CDR3 is 15 residues. In DNA form, the CDR3 reads TGTGCCAGCAGCCAGACAGGGGGGGGCAATCAGCCCCAGCATTTT. Its protein is CASSQTGGGNQPQHF.

This clonotype was counted ten times or more. The gene calls are TRBV9 and TRBJ2-1, with unresolved D. Trimming pared 3 bases from V and 8 bases from J, leaving 9 bases between. Germline CDR1 reads SGDLS; CDR2 reads YYNGEE. The CDR3 has 12 amino acids. The chain's CDR3 is CASSARLDEQFF. The CDR3 DNA reads TGTGCCAGCAGCGCCCGATTGGATGAGCAGTTCTTC.

This clonotype was observed many times. V gene TRBV7-9 combines with J gene TRBJ2-7; TRBD2 matches at 7 bases. Germline-derived CDR1 and CDR2 are SEHNR and FQNEAQ (reference sequence). This CDR3 is built from 15 residues. J lost 6 bases, V lost 4 bases, and 12 bases had no gene match. The CDR3 spells CASSSGQGGRGEQYF. Written as DNA, the CDR3 is TGTGCCAGCAGCTCAGGGCAGGGAGGGCGAGGCGAGCAGTACTTC. The full variable domain, in which reference TRBV7-9 and TRBJ2-7 provide the parts outside the CDR3, is DTGVSQNPRHKITKRGQNVTFRCDPISEHNRLYWYRQTLGQGPEFLTYFQNEAQLEKSRLLSDRFSAERPKGSFSTLEIQRTEQGDSAMYLCASSSGQGGRGEQYFGPGTRLTVT.

The J gene is TRBJ2-5, the V gene TRBV5-1; TRBD2 agrees at 11 bases. CDR1 and CDR2 from the germline V gene are SGHRS and YFSETQ. The CDR3 sequence is 17 residues long. V lost 3 bases to trimming and J lost 3 bases; unmatched junction nucleotides: 10. The CDR3 sequence is CASSWTSGLDNKETQYF. The CDR3 DNA follows: TGCGCCAGCAGCTGGACTAGCGGGTTGGACAATAAAGAGACCCAGTACTTC.

The chain recombines TRBV7-2 with TRBJ2-3; TRBD2 matches 9 bases. There are 15 residues in the CDR3. V was pared by 2 bases and J by 6 bases, with 6 bases of the junction left unmatched. Germline CDR1 is SGHTA and CDR2 is FQGNSA. DNA for the CDR3: TGTGCCAGCAGCTTAAAAGCGCGGGGGGGCGATACGCAGTATTTT. Its protein is CASSLKARGGDTQYF.

The chain uses TRBV12-3 or TRBV12-4 and TRBJ1-1; no clear D. This CDR3 spans 15 amino acids. Trimming took off 0 bases at V and 2 bases at J, with 10 bases between the two ends. The CDR3 protein is CASSLAGSSNTEAFF. CDR3 bases: TGTGCCAGCAGTTTAGCTGGCAGTTCCAACACTGAAGCTTTCTTT.

This chain links TRBV6-2 or TRBV6-3 with TRBJ2-3; no reliable D call. Germline V gives CDR1 MNHEY, CDR2 SVGEGT. The CDR3 totals 15 residues. The V gene lost 0 bases and the J gene lost 8 bases, with 15 bases spanning the gap. The CDR3 DNA reads as TGTGCCAGCAGTTACTCGAAGGCTGTCGAGGCTACGCAGTATTTT. Encoded protein: CASSYSKAVEATQYF.

This chain uses TRBV12-3 or TRBV12-4 with TRBJ1-5; 8 bases are shared with TRBD1. The CDR3 has 15 residues. Trimming took 3 bases from V and 3 from J; bases not matched to a gene: 4. The CDR3 loop reads CASSLDRVYNQPQHF. In nucleotides, the CDR3 is TGTGCCAGCAGTTTGGACAGGGTGTACAATCAGCCCCAGCATTTT.

The V gene is TRBV5-1, the J gene TRBJ2-5; TRBD2 matches at 13 bases. The CDR3 is made up of 14 amino acids. In germline, CDR1 is SGHRS, CDR2 YFSETQ. The junction had 10 bases not matched to a gene; V was cut back by 4 bases and J by 13 bases. The CDR3 sequence: CASSTDTSGGALYF. The DNA for the CDR3 is TGCGCCAGCAGCACGGACACTAGCGGGGGGGCCTTGTACTTC.

The V and J genes are TRBV12-3 or TRBV12-4 and TRBJ2-3, with D uncertain. The CDR3 extends over 13 amino acids. The V gene lost 7 bases and the J gene lost 4 bases, with 12 bases spanning the gap. The CDR3 spells CASIKLPPDTQYF. CDR3 in DNA: TGTGCCAGCATCAAGCTCCCCCCAGATACGCAGTATTTT.

The chain recombines TRBV2 with TRBJ2-4; no reliable D call. V lost 4 bases to trimming and J lost 5 bases, with 6 bases between them. There are 12 residues in the CDR3. Germline V gives CDR1 SNHLY, CDR2 FYNNEI. CDR3 nucleotide sequence: TGTGCCAGCAGTGCCCAGGAAAACATTCAGTACTTC. It translates to CASSAQENIQYF.